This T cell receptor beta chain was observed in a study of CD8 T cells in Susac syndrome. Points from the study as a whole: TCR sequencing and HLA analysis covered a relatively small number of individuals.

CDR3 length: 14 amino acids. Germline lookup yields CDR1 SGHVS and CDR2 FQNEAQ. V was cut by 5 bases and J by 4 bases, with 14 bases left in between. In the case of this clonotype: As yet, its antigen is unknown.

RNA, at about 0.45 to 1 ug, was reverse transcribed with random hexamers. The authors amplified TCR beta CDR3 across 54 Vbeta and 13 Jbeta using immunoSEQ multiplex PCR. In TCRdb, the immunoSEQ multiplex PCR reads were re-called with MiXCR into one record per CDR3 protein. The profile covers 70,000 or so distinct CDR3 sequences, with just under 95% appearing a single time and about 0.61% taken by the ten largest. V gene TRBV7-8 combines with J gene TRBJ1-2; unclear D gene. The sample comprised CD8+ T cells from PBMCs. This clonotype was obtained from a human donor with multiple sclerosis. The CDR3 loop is CASSRIPGSYGYTF. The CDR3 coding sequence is TGTGCCAGCAGCCGGATTCCCGGGAGCTATGGCTACACCTTC.